This TCR beta chain was observed in a study of T cell responses to AZD1222 COVID-19 vaccine. Study-level background: Analysis merged second doses at about 4 or about 12 weeks.

Clones were read by immunoSEQ multiplex PCR, and TCRdb kept only the in-frame ones, dropping some. The sample has under 95,000 clones, around nine tenths seen once. Germline assignment: CDR1 MGHRA and CDR2 YSYEKL. CDR3 length equals 16 residues. V was shortened by 2 bases and J by 0 bases, with 11 bases between the two germline ends. The sequenced sample was peripheral blood, obtained on day 0 of AZD1222 vaccination. The clonotype comes from an adult in good health. This chain joins TRBV4-1 and TRBJ2-1; D uncertain. CDR3 sequence: CASSQSAQSSYNEQFF. CDR3 coding DNA: TGCGCCAGCAGCCAATCGGCCCAGAGCTCCTACAATGAGCAGTTCTTC.